A selection of T cell receptor beta chains follows, all from one sample in a study of blood T cell repertoires in COVID-19. TCRdb's table, derived via immunoSEQ multiplex PCR, lists solely in-frame clones and lacks some. The profile shows some 120,000 clones, more than 70% of them singletons. The sequenced sample consisted of peripheral blood. The receptors shown here come from a man aged 60 to 69 with acute or convalescent COVID-19. Each CDR3 is given with its conserved first and last residue. Clone size is shown for a subset of rows, as once, few, many or a class of expanded clone.

j_call: TRBJ2-1; clone_size: -; v_call: TRBV7-9; cdr3_aa: CASSLEFGTGMNNEQFF
j_call: TRBJ2-2; clone_size: -; v_call: TRBV11-3; cdr3_aa: CASSLTSGRIGGELFF
j_call: TRBJ1-6; clone_size: -; v_call: TRBV4-2; cdr3_aa: CASSQDGHQNSPLHF
j_call: TRBJ2-7; clone_size: -; v_call: TRBV28; cdr3_aa: CASSITLDRNPYEQYF
j_call: TRBJ2-5; clone_size: -; v_call: TRBV29-1; cdr3_aa: CSVERSQETQYF
j_call: TRBJ2-7; clone_size: -; v_call: TRBV29-1; cdr3_aa: CSVRGVTYEQYF
j_call: TRBJ1-4; clone_size: -; v_call: TRBV18; cdr3_aa: CASSPGQPSTNEKLFF
j_call: TRBJ2-2; clone_size: -; v_call: TRBV3-1/TRBV3-2; cdr3_aa: CASSHTGQGPLMGGELFF
j_call: TRBJ2-1; clone_size: -; v_call: TRBV28; cdr3_aa: CASSLTGTSGFQFF
j_call: TRBJ2-7; clone_size: -; v_call: TRBV11-3; cdr3_aa: CASSFLDSPYEQYF
j_call: TRBJ2-7; clone_size: -; v_call: TRBV4-1; cdr3_aa: CASSQDRPEVSYEQYF
j_call: TRBJ1-2; clone_size: -; v_call: TRBV27; cdr3_aa: CASSWGQSYGYTF
j_call: TRBJ1-1; clone_size: -; v_call: TRBV5-1; cdr3_aa: CASSITGGGSTEAFF
j_call: TRBJ2-6; clone_size: -; v_call: TRBV6-1; cdr3_aa: CASSEAPSGSFSSGANVLTF
j_call: TRBJ2-5; clone_size: -; v_call: TRBV5-1; cdr3_aa: CASSLGEETQYF
j_call: TRBJ1-3; clone_size: -; v_call: TRBV24-1; cdr3_aa: CATSDGGTIYF
j_call: TRBJ2-7; clone_size: -; v_call: TRBV2; cdr3_aa: CASSDGGSTYEQYF
j_call: TRBJ1-2; clone_size: once; v_call: TRBV28; cdr3_aa: CASRATVDYGYTF
j_call: TRBJ1-1; clone_size: -; v_call: TRBV28; cdr3_aa: CASSVTGGGYEAFF
j_call: TRBJ1-2; clone_size: -; v_call: TRBV4-1; cdr3_aa: CASSQAGIYGYTF
j_call: TRBJ2-2; clone_size: -; v_call: TRBV19; cdr3_aa: CASRATGTEGELFF
j_call: TRBJ1-5; clone_size: -; v_call: TRBV28; cdr3_aa: CASRDDSQPQHF
j_call: TRBJ2-7; clone_size: -; v_call: TRBV24-1; cdr3_aa: CATSDGGQDTGGEQYF
j_call: TRBJ2-1; clone_size: -; v_call: TRBV5-8; cdr3_aa: CASSLRRGISNEQFF
j_call: TRBJ2-3; clone_size: few; v_call: TRBV25-1; cdr3_aa: CASSEYRAADTQYF
j_call: TRBJ2-5; clone_size: -; v_call: TRBV19; cdr3_aa: CATTSGGETQYF
j_call: TRBJ1-1; clone_size: -; v_call: TRBV27; cdr3_aa: CASSYLSIGVAEAFF
j_call: TRBJ1-6; clone_size: -; v_call: TRBV9; cdr3_aa: CASSVGGGRNSPLHF
j_call: TRBJ2-5; clone_size: -; v_call: TRBV20-1; cdr3_aa: CSASSALGQETQYF
j_call: TRBJ2-7; clone_size: -; v_call: TRBV7-9; cdr3_aa: CASSSLASHEQYF
j_call: TRBJ1-2; clone_size: once; v_call: TRBV6-4; cdr3_aa: CASSDSGQGSTYGYTF
j_call: TRBJ1-1; clone_size: -; v_call: TRBV27; cdr3_aa: CASSISRPGRNTEAFF
j_call: TRBJ1-5; clone_size: -; v_call: TRBV20-1; cdr3_aa: CSASRAGSNQPQHF
j_call: TRBJ1-6; clone_size: -; v_call: TRBV18; cdr3_aa: CASSLRQGKDSPLHF
j_call: TRBJ2-1; clone_size: -; v_call: TRBV4-1; cdr3_aa: CASSQGQGSRFNEQFF
j_call: TRBJ2-1; clone_size: -; v_call: TRBV27; cdr3_aa: CASRTGDNEQFF
j_call: TRBJ2-5; clone_size: -; v_call: TRBV9; cdr3_aa: CASSLSGGSSETQYF
j_call: TRBJ2-7; clone_size: -; v_call: TRBV5-8; cdr3_aa: CASSLGTGIYF
j_call: TRBJ2-7; clone_size: -; v_call: TRBV28; cdr3_aa: CASSKRPSYEQYF
j_call: TRBJ1-3; clone_size: once; v_call: TRBV3-1/TRBV3-2; cdr3_aa: CASSQDRGQGWRIFSGNTIYF
j_call: TRBJ1-1; clone_size: -; v_call: TRBV29-1; cdr3_aa: CSVEDPGQGPSTEAFF
j_call: TRBJ2-3; clone_size: -; v_call: TRBV24-1; cdr3_aa: CATSDLAGGPTDTQYF
j_call: TRBJ1-1; clone_size: -; v_call: TRBV19; cdr3_aa: CASRWGDTEAFF
j_call: TRBJ1-1; clone_size: -; v_call: TRBV29-1; cdr3_aa: CSVSMGLFTEAFF
j_call: TRBJ2-7; clone_size: -; v_call: TRBV6-2/TRBV6-3; cdr3_aa: CASSYDRGYEQYF
j_call: TRBJ1-2; clone_size: -; v_call: TRBV27; cdr3_aa: CASSLAGANYGYTF
j_call: TRBJ2-5; clone_size: -; v_call: TRBV30; cdr3_aa: CAWRGDNRQETQYF
j_call: TRBJ2-7; clone_size: -; v_call: TRBV7-9; cdr3_aa: CASSLEQGIRYEQYF
j_call: TRBJ2-3; clone_size: -; v_call: TRBV7-8; cdr3_aa: CASSFGLAGTDTQYF
j_call: TRBJ2-1; clone_size: -; v_call: TRBV4-2; cdr3_aa: CASSQAGTSGYNEQFF
j_call: TRBJ2-1; clone_size: -; v_call: TRBV27; cdr3_aa: CASSHLLASQHNEQFF
j_call: TRBJ2-3; clone_size: -; v_call: TRBV15; cdr3_aa: CATSTWLTDTQYF